The 14 T cell receptor beta chains in this list originate from one sample, sequenced in a study of type 1 and type 2 diabetes patients. Amplification started from genomic DNA. A primer set of 30 forward and 13 reverse primers amplified the CDR3. Each CDR3 protein is one row after TCRdb ran MiXCR on the multiplex PCR reads. This table has about 250,000 distinct CDR3 sequences, around 47% appearing once. Sequenced input: peripheral blood mononuclear cells (PBMCs). These receptor sequences come from a man between 18 and 29 years old with type 2 diabetes.

This clonotype appeared once. At one end the junction does not follow the germline gene, possibly because of a read error. The rearrangement links TRBV20-1 to TRBJ1-6; D is perhaps TRBD1 (5 bases). The CDR3 covers 11 residues. Per the germline V gene, CDR1 is DFQATT and CDR2 is SNEGSKA (reference sequence). CDR3 DNA sequence: TGCAGTGCTAGAGGTTGGGGACTCTTCGGCTTT. Translation: CSARGWGLFGF.

The chain links TRBV12-5 to TRBJ1-1; 7 bases align to TRBD1. Germline-derived CDR1 and CDR2 are LGHNT and FRNRAP. The CDR3 length is 15 residues. CDR3 loop: CASSLADREATEAFF. For the CDR3, the DNA is TGTGCCAGCAGTTTGGCCGACAGGGAGGCCACTGAAGCTTTCTTT. Together with reference TRBV12-5 and TRBJ1-1, the CDR3 gives the full variable domain: DARVTQTPRHKVTEMGQEVTMRCQPILGHNTVFWYRQTMMQGLELLAYFRNRAPLDDSGMPKDRFSAEMPDATLATLKIQPSEPRDSAVYFCASSLADREATEAFFGQGTRLTVV.

The V call is TRBV27, the J call TRBJ2-3; 11 positions agree with TRBD2. J gave up 0 bases and V 2 bases, and 7 bases lay outside the gene matches. In germline, CDR1 is MNHEY, CDR2 SMNVEV (reference sequence). The CDR3 sequence is 18 residues long. The CDR3 here is CASSLLAGGVSSTDTQYF. The CDR3 coding sequence is TGTGCCAGCAGTTTACTAGCGGGGGGCGTATCTAGCACAGATACGCAGTATTTT.

V gene TRBV12-3 or TRBV12-4 combines with J gene TRBJ2-2; 7 bases agree with TRBD1. The J segment lost 0 bases and the V segment lost 2 bases, leaving 3 bases of the junction unmatched. This CDR3 contains 16 residues. CDR3 sequence: CASSLNRGSNTGELFF. CDR3 DNA: TGTGCCAGCAGTTTAAACAGGGGCTCGAACACCGGGGAGCTGTTTTTT.

The chain combines TRBV20-1 with TRBJ2-7; 9 nucleotides align to TRBD2. The CDR3 loop spans 13 amino acids. The trim removed 1 base at V and 6 bases at J, leaving 4 bases unmatched. Germline V gives CDR1 DFQATT, CDR2 SNEGSKA (reference sequence). DNA for the CDR3: TGCAGTGCTAGAGGTCTAGCGGGGACCGAGCAGTACTTC. Translation gives CSARGLAGTEQYF.

This clonotype was counted a single time. V and J are TRBV12-3 or TRBV12-4 and TRBJ2-1; TRBD1 is a possible D gene (6 bases). With 3 bases removed from V and 5 bases from J, the gap between germline ends came to 11 bases. This CDR3 region has 14 residues. For the CDR3, the DNA is TGTGCCAGCAGTTTGCAGGGGAGCCACAATGAGCAGTTCTTC. It specifies CASSLQGSHNEQFF.

There are a few counts of this clonotype. This rearrangement joins TRBV5-1 to TRBJ2-5, with 7 bases aligning to TRBD1. The CDR3 contains 16 residues. In germline, CDR1 is SGHRS, CDR2 YFSETQ. The junction had 11 bases not matched to a gene; V was cut back by 1 base and J by 5 bases. The CDR3 sequence is CASSLISGGQWETQYF. DNA for the CDR3: TGCGCCAGCAGCTTGATTTCAGGGGGACAATGGGAGACCCAGTACTTC.

V and J are TRBV6-5 and TRBJ2-7; no clear D. Between the trimmed V and J ends, which lost 8 bases and 2 bases, there was a span of 13 bases. Per the germline V gene, CDR1 is MNHEY and CDR2 is SVGAGI. The CDR3 runs to 13 residues. The CDR3 is CASSPGHAYEQYF. DNA for the CDR3: TGTGCCAGCTCTCCCGGTCATGCCTACGAGCAGTACTTC.

Details on this clonotype: Possible read error: a much larger clone is one base away. The DNA of the CDR3 is TGTGCCATCCAGGGTCGGAACACTGGAGCTTTCTTT. It encodes CAIQGRNTGAFF. The chain has TRBV10-3 and TRBJ1-1; tentative D call: TRBD1 (5 bases). Germline CDR1 reads ENHRY; CDR2 reads SYGVKD. There are 12 residues in the CDR3.

In regard to this clonotype: This could be a read error, since a much larger clone is one nucleotide away. This sequence joins TRBV20-1 and TRBJ1-2; D is possibly TRBD1 (6 bases). This CDR3 region has 13 residues. With 3 bases removed from V and 13 bases from J, the gap between germline ends came to 21 bases. Germline lookup yields CDR1 DFQATT and CDR2 SNEGSKA (reference sequence). DNA of the CDR3: TGCAGTGCTAGTGATCCGTCTAAACGGGGGCCCACCTTC. As protein: CSASDPSKRGPTF.

The rearrangement joins TRBV20-1 to TRBJ2-7; 7 positions match TRBD1. CDR1 DFQATT and CDR2 SNEGSKA come from the germline V gene (reference sequence). The CDR3 runs to 12 residues. V shed 6 bases, J shed 1 base, and the junction held 3 bases outside the gene matches. The chain's CDR3 is CSAPTGSYEQYF. CDR3 nucleotides: TGCAGTGCCCCGACAGGGTCCTACGAGCAGTACTTC.

Only one count was recorded for this clonotype. The gene calls are TRBV20-1 and TRBJ2-7, with D perhaps assigned TRBD1 or TRBD2 (5 bases each). The V gene's germline CDR1 is DFQATT and CDR2 SNEGSKA (reference sequence). The CDR3 spans 13 residues. The V gene lost 1 base and the J gene lost 3 bases, with 10 bases spanning the gap. The chain's CDR3 is CSARAGDRYEQYF. The CDR3 region has the DNA TGCAGTGCTAGAGCCGGGGACCGCTACGAGCAGTACTTC.

In the case of this clonotype: Here the CDR3 omits its conserved ending phenylalanine or tryptophan, so a read error is the likely source. V is TRBV2 and J is TRBJ2-5; TRBD2 agrees at 12 bases. The CDR3 is 15 residues long. V was pared by 5 bases and J by 5 bases, with 6 bases of the junction left unmatched. CDR1 and CDR2 from the germline V gene are SNHLY and FYNNEI. The CDR3 sequence: CASSPLTSGRETQYV. CDR3 coding DNA: TGTGCCAGCAGTCCCCTCACTAGCGGGAGGGAGACCCAGTACGTC.

This clonotype was counted once. This chain links TRBV7-3 with TRBJ1-1; possibly TRBD1 for D (5 bases). CDR1 is SGHTA, CDR2 FQGTGA, per germline. There are 15 residues in the CDR3. V gave up 3 bases and J gave up 4 bases, with 15 bases separating them. The DNA of the CDR3 is TGTGCCAGCAGCTTGTCCACAGGTGCTACCACTGAAGCTTTCTTT. It codes for CASSLSTGATTEAFF.